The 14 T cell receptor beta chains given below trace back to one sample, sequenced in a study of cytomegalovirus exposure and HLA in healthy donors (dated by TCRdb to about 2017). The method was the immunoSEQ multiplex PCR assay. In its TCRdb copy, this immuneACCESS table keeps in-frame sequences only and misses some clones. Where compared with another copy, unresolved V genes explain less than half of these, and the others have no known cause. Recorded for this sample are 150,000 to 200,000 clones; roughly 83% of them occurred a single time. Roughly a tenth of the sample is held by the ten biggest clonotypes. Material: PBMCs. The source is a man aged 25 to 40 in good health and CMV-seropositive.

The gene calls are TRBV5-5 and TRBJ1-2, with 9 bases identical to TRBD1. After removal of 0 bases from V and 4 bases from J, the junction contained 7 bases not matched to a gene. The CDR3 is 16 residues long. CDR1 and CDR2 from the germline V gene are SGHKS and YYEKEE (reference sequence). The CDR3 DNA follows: TGTGCCAGCAGCTTGGGAGTCTGGACAGGGGTCTATGGCTACACCTTC. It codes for CASSLGVWTGVYGYTF.

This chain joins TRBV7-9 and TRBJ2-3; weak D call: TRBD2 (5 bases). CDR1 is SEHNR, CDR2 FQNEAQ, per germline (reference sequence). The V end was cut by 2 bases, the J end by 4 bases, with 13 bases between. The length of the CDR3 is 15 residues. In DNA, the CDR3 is TGTGCCAGCAGCTTAATTCGGGGTGGTTCAGATACGCAGTATTTT. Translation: CASSLIRGGSDTQYF.

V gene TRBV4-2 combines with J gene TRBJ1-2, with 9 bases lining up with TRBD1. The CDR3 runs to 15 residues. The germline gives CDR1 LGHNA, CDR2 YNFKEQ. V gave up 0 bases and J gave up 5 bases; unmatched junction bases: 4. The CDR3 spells CASSQESDRGYGYTF. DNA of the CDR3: TGTGCCAGCAGCCAAGAAAGCGACAGGGGGTATGGCTACACCTTC.

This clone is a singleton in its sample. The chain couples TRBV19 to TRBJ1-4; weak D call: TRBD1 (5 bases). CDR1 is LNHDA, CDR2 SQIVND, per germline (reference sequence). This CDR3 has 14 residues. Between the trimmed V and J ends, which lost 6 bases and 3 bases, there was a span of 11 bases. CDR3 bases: TGTGCCAGTAGCCCGGGGGACCCTAATGAAAAACTGTTTTTT. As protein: CASSPGDPNEKLFF.

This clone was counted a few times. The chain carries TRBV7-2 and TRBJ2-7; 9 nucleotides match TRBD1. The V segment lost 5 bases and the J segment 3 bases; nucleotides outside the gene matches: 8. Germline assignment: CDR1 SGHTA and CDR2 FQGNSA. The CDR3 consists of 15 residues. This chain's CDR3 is CASSPGGTGNYEQYF. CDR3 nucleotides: TGTGCCAGCAGCCCAGGAGGGACAGGGAACTACGAGCAGTACTTC.

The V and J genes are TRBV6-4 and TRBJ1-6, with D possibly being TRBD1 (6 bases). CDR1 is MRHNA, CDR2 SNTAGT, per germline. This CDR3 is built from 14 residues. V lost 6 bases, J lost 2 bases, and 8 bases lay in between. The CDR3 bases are TGTGCCAGCAGACAGGGACCCTATAATTCACCCCTCCACTTT. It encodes CASRQGPYNSPLHF.

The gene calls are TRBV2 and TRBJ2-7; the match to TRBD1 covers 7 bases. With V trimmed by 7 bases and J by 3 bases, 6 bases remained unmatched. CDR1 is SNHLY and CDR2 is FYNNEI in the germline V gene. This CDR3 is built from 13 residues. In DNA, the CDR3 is TGTGCCAGCAAAGGGGGCATTAACTACGAGCAGTACTTC. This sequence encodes CASKGGINYEQYF.

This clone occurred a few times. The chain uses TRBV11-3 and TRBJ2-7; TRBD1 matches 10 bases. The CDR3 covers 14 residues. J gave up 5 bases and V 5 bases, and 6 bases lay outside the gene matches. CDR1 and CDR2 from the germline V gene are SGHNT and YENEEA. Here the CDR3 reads CASSPGTGEDEQYF. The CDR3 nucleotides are TGTGCCAGCAGCCCTGGGACAGGGGAGGACGAGCAGTACTTC.

This CDR3 is CASSNAKREVDTQYF. The CDR3 DNA sequence: TGTGCCAGCAGTAACGCCAAGCGGGAGGTAGATACGCAGTATTTT. The chain links TRBV6-6 to TRBJ2-3; TRBD2 matches at 9 bases. V shed 5 bases and J 5 bases; nucleotides not matched to a gene: 8. The CDR3 spans 15 residues. Germline V gene data show CDR1 as MNHNY and CDR2 as SVGAGI (reference sequence).

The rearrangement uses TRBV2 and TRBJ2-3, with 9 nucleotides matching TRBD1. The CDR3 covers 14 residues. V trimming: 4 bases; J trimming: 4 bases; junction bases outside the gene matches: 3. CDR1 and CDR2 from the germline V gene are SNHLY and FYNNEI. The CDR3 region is CASSGDRVADTQYF. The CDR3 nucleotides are TGTGCCAGCAGTGGGGACAGGGTGGCAGATACGCAGTATTTT.

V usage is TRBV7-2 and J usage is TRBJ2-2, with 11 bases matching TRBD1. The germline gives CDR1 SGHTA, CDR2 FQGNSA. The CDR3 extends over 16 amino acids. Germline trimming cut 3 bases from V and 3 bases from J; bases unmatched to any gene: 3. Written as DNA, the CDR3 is TGTGCCAGCAGCTTCTCGGGACAGGGGGACACCGGGGAGCTGTTTTTT. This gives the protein CASSFSGQGDTGELFF.

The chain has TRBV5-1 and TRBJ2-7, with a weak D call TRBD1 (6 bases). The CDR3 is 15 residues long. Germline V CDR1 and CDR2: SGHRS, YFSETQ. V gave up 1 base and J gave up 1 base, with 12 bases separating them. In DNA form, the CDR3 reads TGCGCCAGCAGCTTGAACTATGGACAGTCCTACGAGCAGTACTTC. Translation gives CASSLNYGQSYEQYF.

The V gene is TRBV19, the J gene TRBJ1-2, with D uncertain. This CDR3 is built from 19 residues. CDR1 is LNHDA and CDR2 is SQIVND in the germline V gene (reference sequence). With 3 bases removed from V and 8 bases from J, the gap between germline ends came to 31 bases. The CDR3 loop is CASSIGGSGLRSWRSGYTF. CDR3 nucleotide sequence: TGTGCCAGTAGTATCGGAGGGTCGGGCCTGCGGAGTTGGCGAAGCGGCTACACCTTC.

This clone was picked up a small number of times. CDR3 nucleotide sequence: TGTGCCAGCTCACCTCTTCCCTCCTGGACAGGGAACACCGGGGAGCTGTTTTTT. This sequence encodes CASSPLPSWTGNTGELFF. This chain joins TRBV18 and TRBJ2-2; the match to TRBD1 covers 7 bases. The V segment lost 3 bases and the J segment 1 base; nucleotides outside the gene matches: 11. The CDR3 runs to 18 residues. Germline CDR1 is KGHSH and CDR2 is LQKENI.